This T cell receptor beta chain derives from a study of cytomegalovirus exposure and HLA in healthy donors. Study background: Researchers found that roughly 81% of a few hundred genotyped donors fell within the Caucasian-associated ancestry cluster. Study-level results: Rare TCR sequences dominated, though some public TCRs recurred in many donors. Serostatus for CMV was the only available immune exposure information. More than 15,000 TCR beta sequences were associated with HLA alleles at 0.05 false discovery rate in a later analysis.

Primers included in the PCR were 60 Vbeta and 13 Jbeta primers. Data came from immunoSEQ multiplex PCR; TCRdb stores just in-frame clones and leaves some out. Here the sample spans some 80,000 clones, under 80% being singletons. Concerning this clone itself: Its antigen is still unknown.

The germline V gene encodes CDR1 SGHDT and CDR2 YYEEEE. This CDR3 is built from 15 residues. Trimming at V came to 1 base and at J to 4 bases, leaving 3 bases not matched to a gene. The gene calls are TRBV5-6 and TRBJ2-2, with 8 bases that match TRBD2. Sequencing was performed on PBMCs. This TCR was recovered from a human donor in good health. The CDR3 sequence: CASSLTGGATGELFF. DNA of the CDR3: TGTGCCAGCAGCTTGACGGGGGGGGCCACCGGGGAGCTGTTTTTT.